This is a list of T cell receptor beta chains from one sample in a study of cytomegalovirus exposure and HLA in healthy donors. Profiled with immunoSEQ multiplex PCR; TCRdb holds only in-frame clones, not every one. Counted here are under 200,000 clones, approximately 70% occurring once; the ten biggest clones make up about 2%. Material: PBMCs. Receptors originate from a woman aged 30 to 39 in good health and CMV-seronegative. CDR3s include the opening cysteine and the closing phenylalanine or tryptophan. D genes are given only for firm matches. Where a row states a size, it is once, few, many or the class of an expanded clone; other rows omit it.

DNA: TGTGCCAGCAGCCCACGTTCCTTGACAGGGGCCACCGGGGAGCTGTTTTTT
CDR3: CASSPRSLTGATGELFF
V: TRBV4-2
D: TRBD1
size: NA
J: TRBJ2-2

DNA: TGTGCCAGCAGCCCCGACAAGTACGGAAACACCATATATTTT
CDR3: CASSPDKYGNTIYF
V: TRBV7-9
D: NA
size: NA
J: TRBJ1-3

DNA: TGCGCCAGCAGCGTGGGACAGAACACTGAAGCTTTCTTT
CDR3: CASSVGQNTEAFF
V: TRBV4-1
D: NA
size: NA
J: TRBJ1-1

DNA: TGTGCCAGCAGAGACAGGGGGCTCGGAAACACCATATATTTT
CDR3: CASRDRGLGNTIYF
V: TRBV14
D: TRBD1
size: NA
J: TRBJ1-3

DNA: TGTGCCAGCAGCTCCCCGGGACTAGCGGGACACCAATTCGAGCAGTTCTTC
CDR3: CASSSPGLAGHQFEQFF
V: TRBV7-2
D: TRBD2
size: NA
J: TRBJ2-1

DNA: TGCGCCAGCAGCACGGGACAGGCAACCTACGAGCAGTACTTC
CDR3: CASSTGQATYEQYF
V: TRBV5-1
D: TRBD1
size: once
J: TRBJ2-7

DNA: TGTGCCAGCAGCTGGGGCGGGGGGGGGCCGGGGGATACGCAGTATTTT
CDR3: CASSWGGGGPGDTQYF
V: TRBV11-2
D: TRBD2
size: NA
J: TRBJ2-3

DNA: TGTGCCAGCAGCTCAACGTGGAGTCAAGTCGAGCAGTACTTC
CDR3: CASSSTWSQVEQYF
V: TRBV7-2
D: NA
size: NA
J: TRBJ2-7

DNA: TGTGCCAGCCAACTCGGTGAAAAACTGTTTTTT
CDR3: CASQLGEKLFF
V: TRBV19
D: NA
size: once
J: TRBJ1-4

DNA: TGTGCCAGTAGTCCCGGACAAAGGACAGATACGCAGTATTTT
CDR3: CASSPGQRTDTQYF
V: TRBV19
D: NA
size: once
J: TRBJ2-3

DNA: TGTGCCACCAGCGACCCTGGGGGGACAGGGGAAGGATTGAACACTGAAGCTTTCTTT
CDR3: CATSDPGGTGEGLNTEAFF
V: TRBV15
D: TRBD1
size: NA
J: TRBJ1-1

DNA: TGTGCCAGCTCACCGGTGACAGGGAACACCGGGGAGCTGTTTTTT
CDR3: CASSPVTGNTGELFF
V: TRBV18
D: NA
size: NA
J: TRBJ2-2

DNA: TGTGCCAGCAGCTCGAGGACAGGGGGCGAGCAGTACTTC
CDR3: CASSSRTGGEQYF
V: TRBV7-2
D: TRBD1
size: NA
J: TRBJ2-7

DNA: TGCGCCAGCAGCTTGGAGCGGGCTGCCTCCTACAATGAGCAGTTCTTC
CDR3: CASSLERAASYNEQFF
V: TRBV5-1
D: NA
size: NA
J: TRBJ2-1

DNA: TGTGCCATCCGGGCACTGGACTCTCAAGAGACCCAGTACTTC
CDR3: CAIRALDSQETQYF
V: TRBV10-3
D: NA
size: NA
J: TRBJ2-5

DNA: TGTGCTAGTGGCCCCCCAACCGGGACAGGGACCAACGAGCAGTACTTC
CDR3: CASGPPTGTGTNEQYF
V: TRBV12-5
D: TRBD1
size: NA
J: TRBJ2-7

DNA: TGTGCCAGCAGCCAAGAGTCCGGGGTAGGCGAGCAGTACTTC
CDR3: CASSQESGVGEQYF
V: TRBV14
D: NA
size: NA
J: TRBJ2-7

DNA: TGTGCCACCAGCAGAGATAGGGGGGTAGCGGGGCTTCGGTTTTACGAGCAGTACTTC
CDR3: CATSRDRGVAGLRFYEQYF
V: TRBV15
D: TRBD2
size: NA
J: TRBJ2-7

DNA: TGTGCCAGCAGTGAAGTGGTGGAGGGGTTGGGCTACACCTTC
CDR3: CASSEVVEGLGYTF
V: TRBV6-1
D: NA
size: NA
J: TRBJ1-2

DNA: TGTGCCAGCAGCTTAGCGTTCAGGTCGCCCCAAGCTTTCTTT
CDR3: CASSLAFRSPQAFF
V: TRBV7-9
D: NA
size: NA
J: TRBJ1-1

DNA: TGTGCCAGCAGCGGGACAGGGTTCGGTACTAATGAAAAACTGTTTTTT
CDR3: CASSGTGFGTNEKLFF
V: TRBV5-6
D: TRBD1
size: NA
J: TRBJ1-4

DNA: TGTGCCAGCAGTGTTGGGACAGGGGAAAACTATGGCTACACCTTC
CDR3: CASSVGTGENYGYTF
V: TRBV2
D: TRBD1
size: NA
J: TRBJ1-2

DNA: TGTGCCAGAAGCCTGAGGGTGGTTAATGAAAAACTGTTTTTT
CDR3: CARSLRVVNEKLFF
V: TRBV5-3
D: NA
size: NA
J: TRBJ1-4

DNA: TGTGCCAGCAGTGTGCCAGGGGATACGCAGTATTTT
CDR3: CASSVPGDTQYF
V: TRBV2
D: NA
size: NA
J: TRBJ2-3

DNA: TGTGCCAGCAGCTCCCCAATAGGGGGGGCTGGGGCCAACGTCCTGACTTTC
CDR3: CASSSPIGGAGANVLTF
V: TRBV7-2
D: NA
size: NA
J: TRBJ2-6

DNA: TGTGCCAGTAGTATAGATGAGGGAAGGACCCAGTACTTC
CDR3: CASSIDEGRTQYF
V: TRBV19
D: NA
size: few
J: TRBJ2-5

DNA: TGTGCCAGTACCACAGGGTATAGCAATCAGCCCCAGCATTTT
CDR3: CASTTGYSNQPQHF
V: TRBV19
D: NA
size: NA
J: TRBJ1-5

DNA: TGTGCCAGCAGCTTAGCGGGGACAGCTAATGGCTACACCTTC
CDR3: CASSLAGTANGYTF
V: TRBV7-2
D: TRBD1
size: NA
J: TRBJ1-2

DNA: TGTGCCAGCAGGCTCCTAGCGGGGGGTTACAATGAGCAGTTCTTC
CDR3: CASRLLAGGYNEQFF
V: TRBV2
D: TRBD2
size: once
J: TRBJ2-1

DNA: TGTGCCAGCAGCTTAGAGGCAGGGGGCACGACTGAAGCTTTCTTT
CDR3: CASSLEAGGTTEAFF
V: TRBV7-6
D: TRBD1
size: NA
J: TRBJ1-1

DNA: TGCGCCAGCAGCGGGACTGGCAGATTGAACACTGAAGCTTTCTTT
CDR3: CASSGTGRLNTEAFF
V: TRBV5-1
D: NA
size: few
J: TRBJ1-1

DNA: TGCGCCAGCAGCCAAGCCGGGACAGGGGCGCAGCCCCAGCATTTT
CDR3: CASSQAGTGAQPQHF
V: TRBV4-1
D: TRBD1
size: NA
J: TRBJ1-5

DNA: TGTGCCAGCAGTTTATGGGCTGGGACTACATTGGAGACCCAGTACTTC
CDR3: CASSLWAGTTLETQYF
V: TRBV27
D: TRBD2
size: NA
J: TRBJ2-5

DNA: TGTGCCAGCAGTGAATCCTTACAGGGCGCCTATGGCTACACCTTC
CDR3: CASSESLQGAYGYTF
V: TRBV6-1
D: NA
size: NA
J: TRBJ1-2

DNA: TGTGCCAGCAGGTCACAGGCCTATGGCTACACCTTC
CDR3: CASRSQAYGYTF
V: TRBV6-1
D: NA
size: NA
J: TRBJ1-2

DNA: TGTGCCAGCAGCCGGGGGGCTGGCAATCAGCCCCAGCATTTT
CDR3: CASSRGAGNQPQHF
V: TRBV7-9
D: NA
size: NA
J: TRBJ1-5

DNA: TGTGCCAGCAGTTTTGGGACAGGGTTCGCTGAAGCTTTCTTT
CDR3: CASSFGTGFAEAFF
V: TRBV27
D: TRBD1
size: few
J: TRBJ1-1

DNA: TGTGCCAGCAGCTCACGTGGAGACTTATCCATCTATGGCTACACCTTC
CDR3: CASSSRGDLSIYGYTF
V: TRBV5-8
D: NA
size: few
J: TRBJ1-2

DNA: TGCGCCAGCAGCCAAGGATTAACAGGGCGAGAGCAGTACTTC
CDR3: CASSQGLTGREQYF
V: TRBV4-3
D: NA
size: NA
J: TRBJ2-7